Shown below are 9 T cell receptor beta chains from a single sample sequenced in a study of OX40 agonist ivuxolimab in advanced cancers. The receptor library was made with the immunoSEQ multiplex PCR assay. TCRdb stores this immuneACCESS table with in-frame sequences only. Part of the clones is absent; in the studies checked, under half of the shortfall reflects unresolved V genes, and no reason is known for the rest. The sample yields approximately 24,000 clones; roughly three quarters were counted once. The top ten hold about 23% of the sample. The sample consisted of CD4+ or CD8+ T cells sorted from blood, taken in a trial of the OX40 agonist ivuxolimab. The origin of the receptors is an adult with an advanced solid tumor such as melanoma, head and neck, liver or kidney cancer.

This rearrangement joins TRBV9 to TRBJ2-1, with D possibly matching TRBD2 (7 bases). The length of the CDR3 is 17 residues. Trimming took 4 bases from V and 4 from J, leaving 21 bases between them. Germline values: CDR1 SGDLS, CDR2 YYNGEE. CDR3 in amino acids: CASSPRGASALYNEQFF. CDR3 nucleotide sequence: TGTGCCAGCAGCCCTCGGGGGGCTTCTGCCTTATACAATGAGCAGTTCTTC.

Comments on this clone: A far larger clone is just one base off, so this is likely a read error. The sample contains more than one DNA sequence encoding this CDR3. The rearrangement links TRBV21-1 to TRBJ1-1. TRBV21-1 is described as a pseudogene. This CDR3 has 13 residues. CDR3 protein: CASSPQRNTEAFF. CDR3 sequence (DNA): TGCGCCAGCAGCCCCCAAAGGAACACTGAAGCTTTCTTT.

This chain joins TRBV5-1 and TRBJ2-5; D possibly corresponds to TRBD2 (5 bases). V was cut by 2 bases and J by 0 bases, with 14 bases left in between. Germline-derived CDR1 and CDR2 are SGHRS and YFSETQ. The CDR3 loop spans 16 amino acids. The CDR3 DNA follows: TGCGCCAGCAGCTTAGCGGAAGATGAGTACCAAGAGACCCAGTACTTC. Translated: CASSLAEDEYQETQYF.

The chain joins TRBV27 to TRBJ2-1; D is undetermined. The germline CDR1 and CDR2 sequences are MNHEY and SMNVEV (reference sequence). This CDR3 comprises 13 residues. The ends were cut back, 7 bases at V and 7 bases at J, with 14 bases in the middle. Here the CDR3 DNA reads TGTGCCAGCATTTTGCCCGAAACTAATGAGCAGTTCTTC. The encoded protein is CASILPETNEQFF.

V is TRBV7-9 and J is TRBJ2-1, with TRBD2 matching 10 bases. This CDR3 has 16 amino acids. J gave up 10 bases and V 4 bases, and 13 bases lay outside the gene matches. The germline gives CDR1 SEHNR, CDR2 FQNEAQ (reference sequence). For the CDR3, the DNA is TGTGCCAGCAGCTCTACCGGGACTAGCGTGAAGGGGGAGCAGTTCTTC. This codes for CASSSTGTSVKGEQFF.

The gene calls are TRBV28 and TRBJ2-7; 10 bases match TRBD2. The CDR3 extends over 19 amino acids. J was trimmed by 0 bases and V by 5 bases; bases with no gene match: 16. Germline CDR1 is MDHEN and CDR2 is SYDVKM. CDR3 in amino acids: CASSPISVAGGWSSYEQYF. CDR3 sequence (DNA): TGTGCCAGCAGTCCAATATCGGTAGCGGGGGGCTGGAGCTCCTACGAGCAGTACTTC.

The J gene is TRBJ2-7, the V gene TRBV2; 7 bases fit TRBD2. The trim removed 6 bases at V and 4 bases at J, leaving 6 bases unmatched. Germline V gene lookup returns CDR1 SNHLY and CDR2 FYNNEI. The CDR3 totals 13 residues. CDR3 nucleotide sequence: TGTGCCAGCAGAGGGGAGGGCCTATACGAGCAGTACTTC. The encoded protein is CASRGEGLYEQYF.

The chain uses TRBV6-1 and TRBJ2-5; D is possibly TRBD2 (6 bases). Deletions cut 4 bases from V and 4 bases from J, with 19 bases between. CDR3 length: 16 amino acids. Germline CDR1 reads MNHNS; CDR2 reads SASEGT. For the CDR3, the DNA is TGTGCCAGCAGTGTCTTTGGAGGGGAGGTGTCAGAGACCCAGTACTTC. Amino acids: CASSVFGGEVSETQYF.

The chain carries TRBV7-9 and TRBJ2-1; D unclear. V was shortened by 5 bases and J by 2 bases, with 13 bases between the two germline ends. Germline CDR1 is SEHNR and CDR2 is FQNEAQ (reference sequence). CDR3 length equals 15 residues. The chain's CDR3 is CASSGKQWTYNEQFF. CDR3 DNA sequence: TGTGCCAGCAGCGGTAAACAATGGACCTACAATGAGCAGTTCTTC.